This T cell receptor beta chain was identified in a study of blood T cell repertoires in COVID-19. Across the study: COVID-19 samples, acute and convalescent, were from the United States, Italy and Spain.

Sequencing was performed with immunoSEQ multiplex PCR; in TCRdb, only in-frame clones are kept and a portion is missing. This sample carries about 390,000 clones, 85% to 90% of them seen once, and the ten largest clones take about a tenth. In germline, CDR1 is LGHDT, CDR2 YNNKEL (reference sequence). The CDR3 covers 13 residues. Trimming cost V 1 base and J 3 bases, with 6 bases left between them. The study recruited people aged about 18 to 95 years across approximately 25 US areas. Allocation to cohorts depended on clinical history reported by the participants. Symptom resolution, clearance, or two negative PCRs marked the recovered donors of Cohort 3.

Sequences were obtained from PBMCs or T cells enriched from blood (not recorded which). This sequence originates from a woman aged 45 to 65 who had recovered from COVID-19. This sequence joins TRBV3-1 (or the pseudogene TRBV3-2) and TRBJ1-2, with unresolved D. CDR3 bases: TGTGCCAGCAGCCAAGTCTTAGACTATGGCTACACCTTC. This encodes CASSQVLDYGYTF.